This T cell receptor (beta chain) was observed in a study of molecular identifiers for immune sequencing clone quantification. The CDR3 covers 19 residues. Germline loops: CDR1 MNHNS, CDR2 SASEGT. Trimming left V 2 bases short and J 0 bases short, with 20 bases between. Regarding the study as a whole: Barcode-sharing identical TCR molecules could underestimate highly expanded clone sizes. In naive cells, under 1% of molecules belonged to clones above 20 RNA copies, against over 99% in effector cells.

This clonotype was observed a few times. What it binds is not known. TCRdb recomputed calls from the PCR reads with MiXCR, one row per CDR3 protein. The table records around 470,000 distinct CDR3 sequences, less than 30% of them present only once. Naive CD8 T cells were sorted, and the gate applied was CD8+CD4-CCR7+CD45RA+. The receptor's source is a human donor in good health. Some libraries in this study had Jurkat cell RNA spiked in. The sequencing input was naive CD8+ T cells from blood, with Jurkat cell RNA spiked in. Stated subset: FACS-sorted CD8+CD4-CCR7+CD45RA+ naive T cells. The V and J genes are TRBV6-1 and TRBJ2-4, with D possibly TRBD1 on 5 matching bases. The CDR3 region has the DNA TGTGCCAGCAGTGAATCGGGCAGGGTCAACAGTCTAGCCAAAAACATTCAGTACTTC. Protein sequence: CASSESGRVNSLAKNIQYF.